The 14 T cell receptor beta chains below were found in one sample sequenced in a study of T cells in Graves' hyperthyroidism and ophthalmopathy. Researchers took RNA transcripts and amplified the TCR beta CDR3 regions from them. The HTBI set primed first-round TCR CDR3 RT-PCR. TCRdb analysed the multiplex PCR reads with MiXCR anew, one entry per CDR3 protein. The sample records roughly 400,000 distinct CDR3 sequences, around 14% being singletons. Sequencing was performed on blood. The source of these receptors is a woman aged 18 to 35 with Graves' hyperthyroidism that later progressed to Graves' ophthalmopathy.

Concerning this clonotype: A much larger clone lies a single base off, so this may be a read error. The gene calls are TRBV20-1 and TRBJ2-2; possible D gene TRBD2, 7 bases. The V gene's germline CDR1 is DFQATT and CDR2 SNEGSKA (reference sequence). The CDR3 contains 14 residues. V lost 5 bases, J lost 7 bases, and 17 bases lay in between. The CDR3 is CSAVTRGANGELFF. DNA of the CDR3: TGCAGTGCTGTAACACGGGGGGCAAACGGGGAGCTGTTTTTT.

This clonotype was observed a few times. The chain employs TRBV5-8 and TRBJ2-3; weak D call: TRBD2 (5 bases). The germline V gene encodes CDR1 SGHTS and CDR2 YDEGEE. Trimming pared 0 bases from V and 8 bases from J, leaving 13 bases between. This CDR3 has 14 amino acids. CDR3 in amino acids: CASSLERVGGTQYF. In DNA, the CDR3 is TGTGCCAGCAGCTTGGAACGGGTCGGAGGTACGCAGTATTTT.

The table lists this clonotype with many counts. The J gene is TRBJ1-1, the V gene TRBV6-1, with 9 positions matching TRBD1. There are 16 residues in the CDR3. V dropped 5 bases and J dropped 1; count of bases not matched to a gene: 8. CDR1 MNHNS and CDR2 SASEGT come from the germline V gene. CDR3 in amino acids: CASSSVPGQGNTEAFF. In DNA, the CDR3 is TGTGCCAGCAGTTCAGTACCGGGACAGGGGAACACTGAAGCTTTCTTT.

This clonotype has just a few counts. The V and J genes are TRBV28 and TRBJ1-3; the D is unclear. The CDR3 is 15 amino acids. Trimming removed 5 bases at V and 1 base at J, with 12 bases between. CDR1 and CDR2 from the germline V gene are MDHEN and SYDVKM. For the CDR3, the DNA is TGTGCCAGCAGTCTCCTAAAGGGATCTGGAAACACCATATATTTT. Translation: CASSLLKGSGNTIYF. Full variable domain (missing parts from reference TRBV28 and TRBJ1-3): DVKVTQSSRYLVKRTGEKVFLECVQDMDHENMFWYRQDPGLGLRLIYFSYDVKMKEKGDIPEGYSVSREKKERFSLILESASTNQTSMYLCASSLLKGSGNTIYFGEGSWLTVV.

This chain links TRBV5-4 with TRBJ2-5; weak D call: TRBD1 (5 bases). V was pared by 4 bases and J by 1 base, with 14 bases between. The germline CDR1 and CDR2 sequences are SGHNT and YYREEE (reference sequence). The CDR3 consists of 15 residues. The CDR3 nucleotides read TGTGCCAGCAGCAGGGGCCAGCCGGGCCAAGAGACCCAGTACTTC. This codes for CASSRGQPGQETQYF.

Comments on this clonotype: A much larger clone lies one base from this, so it may be a read error. The rearrangement uses TRBV6-2 or TRBV6-3 and TRBJ2-3, with D unresolved. The CDR3 extends over 16 amino acids. Germline-derived CDR1 and CDR2 are MNHEY and SVGEGT. Trimming removed 10 bases from V and 2 bases from J, with 22 bases in between. The CDR3 DNA is TGTGCCATCAGACGACCGGGCTACCTCCCCACAGATACGCAGTATTTT. This sequence encodes CAIRRPGYLPTDTQYF.

This chain connects TRBV18 to TRBJ2-5, with D hard to call. Germline loops: CDR1 KGHSH, CDR2 LQKENI. V dropped 6 bases and J dropped 2 bases, with 16 bases sitting between them. The CDR3 has 15 residues. The CDR3 nucleotides read TGTGCCAGCTCCCCCATCGTCGTGGCACAAGAGACCCAGTACTTC. It is translated as CASSPIVVAQETQYF.

This clonotype was found many times. This chain links TRBV7-9 with TRBJ1-4, with TRBD1 matching 9 bases. This CDR3 is built from 16 residues. Germline V lookup: CDR1 SEHNR, CDR2 FQNEAQ (reference sequence). With 1 base clipped from V and 8 bases from J, the junction kept 8 bases outside the gene matches. The CDR3: CASSLGYTDRGEKLFF. The CDR3 DNA follows: TGTGCCAGCAGCTTAGGTTATACGGACAGGGGCGAAAAACTGTTTTTT.

A note on this clonotype: Its ends do not fully match the called genes, so a read error is possible. The chain couples TRBV20-1 to TRBJ2-2; 8 bases align to TRBD2. This CDR3 comprises 14 residues. The germline CDR1 and CDR2 sequences are DFQATT and SNEGSKA (reference sequence). CDR3 nucleotides: TGCAGTGCAAGCCAGCGGGAGACCACCGGGGAGCTGCTTTTT. Translated, it gives CSASQRETTGELLF.

This clonotype came up a few times. The CDR3 is CAGSDRVTTNEKLFF. DNA for the CDR3: TGTGCCGGATCGGACAGGGTCACAACTAATGAAAAACTGTTTTTT. The chain uses TRBV2 and TRBJ1-4; 8 positions agree with TRBD1. CDR3 length: 15 residues. Per the germline V gene, CDR1 is SNHLY and CDR2 is FYNNEI. V was clipped by 11 bases and J by 0 bases; unmatched bases: 8.

In this sample, this clonotype turned up many times. The chain carries TRBV7-8 and TRBJ2-3; D uncertain. With 5 bases removed from V and 0 bases from J, the gap between germline ends came to 12 bases. The CDR3 sequence is 15 residues long. Germline V CDR1 and CDR2: SGHVS, FQNEAQ. This CDR3 is CASSASRVSTDTQYF. For the CDR3, the DNA is TGTGCCAGCAGCGCCAGTCGGGTCAGCACAGATACGCAGTATTTT.

This clonotype was counted at least ten times. The rearrangement links TRBV7-9 to TRBJ1-5; D is possibly TRBD1 (5 bases). Germline loops: CDR1 SEHNR, CDR2 FQNEAQ (reference sequence). This CDR3 spans 14 amino acids. V lost 7 bases and J lost 4, with 14 bases in between. CDR3 in DNA: TGTGCCAGCACGGACGGGGGACCAAATCAGCCCCAGCATTTT. Translated, it gives CASTDGGPNQPQHF. The complete variable domain, with remaining parts taken from reference TRBV7-9 and TRBJ1-5, reads DTGVSQNPRHKITKRGQNVTFRCDPISEHNRLYWYRQTLGQGPEFLTYFQNEAQLEKSRLLSDRFSAERPKGSFSTLEIQRTEQGDSAMYLCASTDGGPNQPQHFGDGTRLSIL.

This clonotype occurred many times. This sequence joins TRBV7-6 and TRBJ2-1; TRBD1 matches at 7 bases. The V and J ends lost 8 bases and 0 bases, in that order; junction bases with no gene match: 10. Germline assignment: CDR1 SGHVS and CDR2 FNYEAQ. The CDR3 covers 16 residues. CDR3 sequence (DNA): TGTGCCAGCTGCCGAACAGGGGCGGCCTCCTACAATGAGCAGTTCTTC. This encodes CASCRTGAASYNEQFF.

This clonotype showed up just a few times. The chain employs TRBV5-8 and TRBJ2-1; D perhaps matches TRBD1 (5 bases). From germline, CDR1 is SGHTS and CDR2 YDEGEE. Deletions cut 1 base from V and 3 bases from J, with 8 bases between. This CDR3 is built from 14 residues. CDR3 sequence: CASSLRGFYNEQFF. Written as DNA, the CDR3 is TGTGCCAGCAGCTTGAGGGGATTCTACAATGAGCAGTTCTTC.